This TCR beta chain derives from a study of T-cell memory formation after mild COVID-19. This clonotype was seen a handful of times. The CDR3 extends over 20 amino acids. The J segment lost 1 base and the V segment lost 3 bases, leaving 14 bases of the junction unmatched. TCRdb analysed the 5' RACE reads with MiXCR anew, one entry per CDR3 protein. The table lists 550,000 to 700,000 distinct CDR3 sequences, roughly 17% of them singletons. The V call is TRBV12-3 or TRBV12-4, the J call TRBJ2-2, with 10 bases that match TRBD2. The clonotype was recovered from an adult woman who had mild COVID-19 (a few samples of this study predate the infection). Cell type and time point are not known. Sequencing used PBMCs or a T cell subset sorted from them (not recorded which). CDR3 residues: CASSFATVLAGRRNTGELFF. The CDR3, as DNA: TGTGCCAGCAGTTTTGCGACCGTACTAGCGGGGAGGAGGAACACCGGGGAGCTGTTTTTT.